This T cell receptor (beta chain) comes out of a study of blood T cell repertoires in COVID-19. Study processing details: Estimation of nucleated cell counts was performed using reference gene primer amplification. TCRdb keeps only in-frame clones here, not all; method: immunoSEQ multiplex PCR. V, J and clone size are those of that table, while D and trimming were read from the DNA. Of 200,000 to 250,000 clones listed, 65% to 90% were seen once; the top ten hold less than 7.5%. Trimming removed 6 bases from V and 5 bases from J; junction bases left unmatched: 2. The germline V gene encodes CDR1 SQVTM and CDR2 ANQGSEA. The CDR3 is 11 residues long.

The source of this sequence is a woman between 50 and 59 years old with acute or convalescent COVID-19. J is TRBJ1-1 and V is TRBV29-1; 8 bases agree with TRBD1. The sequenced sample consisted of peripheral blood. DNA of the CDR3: TGCAGCGTAAACAGGGGGACTGAAGCTTTCTTT. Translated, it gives CSVNRGTEAFF.